The 24 T cell receptor beta chains in this list originate from one sample, sequenced in a study of blood T cells in healthy people across ages. The authors ran a second PCR of roughly 6 to 11 cycles using a sample-barcoded 5' primer and a J-beta primer mix. Each CDR3 protein is one row after TCRdb ran MiXCR on the 5' RACE reads. The table includes about 670,000 distinct CDR3 sequences, 40% to 65% detected once. The material sequenced was blood. The receptors originated from a woman of 80 years or more in good health.

V gene TRBV7-2 combines with J gene TRBJ2-5; possibly TRBD2 for D (5 bases). The V and J ends lost 2 bases and 4 bases respectively, with 14 bases between them. The CDR3 is 15 residues long. Germline V gene data show CDR1 as SGHTA and CDR2 as FQGNSA. CDR3 sequence: CASSLMGRWGETQYF. Written as DNA, the CDR3 is TGTGCCAGCAGCTTAATGGGGAGATGGGGAGAGACCCAGTACTTC.

The chain couples TRBV5-1 to TRBJ2-4, with D perhaps TRBD1 (5 bases). The CDR3 has 16 amino acids. Germline V gene lookup returns CDR1 SGHRS and CDR2 YFSETQ. Between the trimmed V and J ends, which lost 0 bases and 13 bases, there was a span of 23 bases. Here the CDR3 reads CASSLGVSGIYNEQYF. Here the CDR3 DNA reads TGCGCCAGCAGCTTGGGGGTTTCAGGGATCTACAATGAGCAGTACTTC.

This chain uses TRBV11-2 with TRBJ2-3; D gene unclear. Germline values: CDR1 SGHAT, CDR2 FQNNGV. The ends were cut back, 3 bases at V and 9 bases at J, with 16 bases in the middle. The length of the CDR3 is 14 residues. This chain's CDR3 is CASSFVPTRETQYF. The CDR3 DNA is TGTGCCAGCAGCTTTGTACCAACTCGAGAGACGCAGTATTTT.

This clonotype was picked up many times. The chain joins TRBV5-1 to TRBJ1-6; D uncertain. V was pared by 5 bases and J by 10 bases, with 13 bases between. The length of the CDR3 is 13 residues. Germline V CDR1 and CDR2: SGHRS, YFSETQ. CDR3 DNA: TGCGCCAGCAGGAGTCTTGGAAGCTCACCCCTCCACTTT. Its protein is CASRSLGSSPLHF.

Remarks on this clonotype: A much more abundant neighbour one base away suggests this may be a read error. The V and J genes are TRBV7-3 and TRBJ2-1, with a weak D call TRBD2 (6 bases). Germline CDR1 SGHTA, CDR2 FQGTGA. This CDR3 has 15 amino acids. With 3 bases removed from V and 5 bases from J, the gap between germline ends came to 14 bases. The chain's CDR3 is CASSFSSGRNNEQFF. The CDR3 coding sequence is TGTGCCAGCAGCTTCTCCAGCGGGCGAAACAATGAGCAGTTCTTC.

In this sample, this clonotype turned up a few times. The J gene is TRBJ2-2, the V gene TRBV20-1; D unresolved. CDR1 is DFQATT and CDR2 is SNEGSKA in the germline V gene (reference sequence). The V and J ends lost 1 base and 0 bases respectively, with 12 bases between them. The CDR3 is made up of 16 amino acids. The CDR3, as DNA: TGCAGTGCTAGAGGTCGCAGACGTCCGAACACCGGGGAGCTGTTTTTT. Translating gives CSARGRRRPNTGELFF.

V and J are TRBV6-5 and TRBJ2-7, with 7 bases lining up with TRBD2. Per the germline V gene, CDR1 is MNHEY and CDR2 is SVGAGI. The V and J ends lost 8 bases and 0 bases, in that order; junction bases with no gene match: 4. The CDR3 has 13 amino acids. The CDR3: CASSGRNSYEQYF. The CDR3 DNA sequence: TGTGCCAGCTCCGGGAGGAACTCCTACGAGCAGTACTTC.

V usage is TRBV20-1 and J usage is TRBJ2-7; TRBD1 matches 9 bases. Unmatched junction bases numbered 6, after V lost 5 bases and J lost 4 bases. The germline CDR1 and CDR2 sequences are DFQATT and SNEGSKA (reference sequence). CDR3 length: 13 residues. CDR3: CSAGRDRVYEQYF. The CDR3 nucleotides read TGCAGTGCTGGCCGGGACAGGGTGTACGAGCAGTACTTC.

The rearrangement uses TRBV5-1 and TRBJ2-7; D may be TRBD1 (6 bases). The CDR3 spans 13 residues. The germline V gene encodes CDR1 SGHRS and CDR2 YFSETQ. Trimming took 0 bases from V and 7 from J, leaving 11 bases between them. CDR3 in amino acids: CASSLGQAEEQYF. The CDR3 nucleotides read TGCGCCAGCAGCTTGGGACAGGCGGAGGAGCAGTACTTC.

The chain carries TRBV11-2 and TRBJ2-7; D gene ambiguous. V lost 3 bases to trimming and J lost 6 bases, with 24 bases between them. The germline CDR1 and CDR2 sequences are SGHAT and FQNNGV. The CDR3 is made up of 17 amino acids. The CDR3 is CASSFPGFSSLIIEQYF. CDR3 DNA sequence: TGTGCCAGCAGCTTTCCTGGTTTTTCGTCCCTCATTATCGAGCAGTACTTC.

This clonotype occurred many times. The chain links TRBV24-1 to TRBJ2-1; 9 nucleotides match TRBD2. Per germline, CDR1 KGHDR and CDR2 SFDVKD. The CDR3 is made up of 16 amino acids. Trimming removed 3 bases from V and 4 bases from J; junction bases left unmatched: 6. The CDR3 reads CATSDLSGRPYNEQFF. The CDR3 DNA reads TGTGCCACCAGTGATCTTAGCGGGAGACCATACAATGAGCAGTTCTTC.

This clonotype was seen once. This rearrangement joins TRBV4-1 to TRBJ1-1; no clear D gene. The CDR3 loop spans 14 amino acids. Deletions cut 4 bases from V and 4 bases from J, with 13 bases between. Germline V CDR1 and CDR2: MGHRA, YSYEKL. CDR3 DNA sequence: TGCGCCAGCAGCCGACCCCGGGGAATCACTGAAGCTTTCTTT. Its translation: CASSRPRGITEAFF.

This clonotype was observed a handful of times. This chain joins TRBV20-1 and TRBJ2-7; D tentatively reads TRBD1 or TRBD2 (6 bases each). V lost 5 bases and J 9 bases, leaving 20 bases between the germline ends. CDR3 length: 13 amino acids. Germline assignment: CDR1 DFQATT and CDR2 SNEGSKA (reference sequence). The CDR3 protein is CSASAWGAGGQYF. CDR3 bases: TGCAGTGCTTCTGCCTGGGGGGCCGGGGGGCAGTACTTC.

This clonotype has more than one count but fewer than ten. V and J are TRBV5-5 and TRBJ2-7; 7 nucleotides match TRBD2. Trimming at V came to 3 bases and at J to 3 bases, leaving 9 bases not matched to a gene. The CDR3 extends over 15 amino acids. Germline CDR1 SGHKS, CDR2 YYEKEE (reference sequence). The CDR3 region is CASSWSVTSSYEQYF. The CDR3 nucleotides are TGTGCCAGCAGCTGGTCGGTGACTAGCAGCTACGAGCAGTACTTC.

This clonotype was seen a handful of times. This sequence joins TRBV7-6 and TRBJ2-7; 10 bases are shared with TRBD2. The V and J ends lost 5 bases and 7 bases, in that order; junction bases with no gene match: 8. The germline V gene encodes CDR1 SGHVS and CDR2 FNYEAQ. The CDR3 extends over 14 amino acids. The CDR3 DNA sequence: TGTGCCAGCAGCCAGACGGGACTAGCGAAGGAGCAGTACTTC. This translates into CASSQTGLAKEQYF.

Details on this clonotype: Just one base apart from a much larger clone, this may be a read error. The gene calls are TRBV7-9 and TRBJ2-5; 7 positions match TRBD1. Germline V gives CDR1 SEHNR, CDR2 FQNEAQ (reference sequence). The CDR3 length is 14 residues. In DNA form, the CDR3 reads TGTGTCAGCAGCCGGACAGGAAAACAAGAGACCCAGTACTTC. Protein sequence: CVSSRTGKQETQYF.

About this clonotype itself: Just one base apart from a much larger clone, this may be a read error. V and J are TRBV2 and TRBJ1-2; 7 nucleotides match TRBD1. The junction had 2 bases not matched to a gene; V was cut back by 7 bases and J by 0 bases. This CDR3 has 13 amino acids. Germline CDR1 SNHLY, CDR2 FYNNEI. CDR3 DNA: TGTGCCAGCACCGGGACAGCTAACTATGGCTACACCTTC. Encoded protein: CASTGTANYGYTF.

The rearrangement joins TRBV5-4 to TRBJ2-5; no clear D. TRBJ2-4 matches the DNA end more closely, so the J call is doubtful. The germline V gene has CDR1 SGHNT and CDR2 YYREEE (reference sequence). The CDR3 is 14 residues long. The CDR3 sequence is CASSSRTQQNIQYF. CDR3 coding DNA: TGTGCCAGCAGCTCGCGGACCCAGCAGAACATTCAGTACTTC.

V and J are TRBV2 and TRBJ2-3, with D perhaps TRBD1 or TRBD2 (5 bases each). The CDR3 runs 13 residues. Germline assignment: CDR1 SNHLY and CDR2 FYNNEI. V was trimmed by 8 bases and J by 1 base, leaving 10 bases between them. CDR3 bases: TGTGCCAGCCTGAGGGGCCGCACAGATACGCAGTATTTT. Translated: CASLRGRTDTQYF.

The chain couples TRBV5-4 to TRBJ2-4; D unresolved. The J call may be faulty, since TRBJ2-7 better matches the DNA end. The CDR3 runs 14 residues. Germline V gives CDR1 SGHNT, CDR2 YYREEE (reference sequence). CDR3 sequence (DNA): TGTGCCAGCAGCTTATTGCACAGTCGCGACGAGCAGTACTTC. Amino acid sequence: CASSLLHSRDEQYF.

This clonotype was counted between two and nine times. The chain uses TRBV7-8 and TRBJ2-2, with D perhaps TRBD1 or TRBD2 (5 bases each). The CDR3 loop spans 16 amino acids. Trimming pared 8 bases from V and 1 base from J, leaving 17 bases between. From germline, CDR1 is SGHVS and CDR2 FQNEAQ. The CDR3 DNA sequence: TGTGCCAGCCCTAAGAGGGGTTGGGAGAACACCGGGGAGCTGTTTTTT. Its translation is CASPKRGWENTGELFF.

CDR3 coding DNA: TGTGCCAGCATGAAGGGAGGAAGGACCGGGGAGCTGTTTTTT. Protein sequence: CASMKGGRTGELFF. J is TRBJ2-2 and V is TRBV27, with D possibly matching TRBD2 (6 bases). The CDR3 sequence is 14 residues long. Trimming left V 7 bases short and J 5 bases short, with 14 bases between. Germline loops: CDR1 MNHEY, CDR2 SMNVEV (reference sequence).

This clonotype was detected ten times or more. The chain carries TRBV9 and TRBJ1-2; D uncertain. This CDR3 contains 16 residues. CDR1 and CDR2 (germline): SGDLS, YYNGEE. Trimming left V 3 bases short and J 0 bases short, with 15 bases between. The CDR3 region is CASSARPGRTNYGYTF. The CDR3 bases are TGTGCCAGCAGCGCCCGACCGGGCAGGACTAACTATGGCTACACCTTC.

The chain combines TRBV2 with TRBJ1-5; D is undetermined. The germline V and J ends were trimmed by 6 bases and 8 bases, with 17 bases remaining between them. CDR3 size: 14 residues. The germline CDR1 and CDR2 sequences are SNHLY and FYNNEI. The DNA of the CDR3 is TGTGCCAGCAGCCCCTCATCAGCTCCGGAGCCCCAGCATTTT. This encodes CASSPSSAPEPQHF. Together with reference TRBV2 and TRBJ1-5, the CDR3 gives the full variable domain: EPEVTQTPSHQVTQMGQEVILRCVPISNHLYFYWYRQILGQKVEFLVSFYNNEISEKSEIFDDQFSVERPDGSNFTLKIRSTKLEDSAMYFCASSPSSAPEPQHFGDGTRLSIL.